One sample yielded the 2 T cell receptor beta chains listed below, sequenced in a study of T cells in Graves' hyperthyroidism and ophthalmopathy. RNA transcripts were the template for amplifying TCR beta CDR3 regions. TCR CDR3 underwent first-round RT-PCR with the HTBI primer set. MiXCR, run by TCRdb on the multiplex PCR reads, gives a single entry per CDR3 protein. Found here are a few hundred thousand distinct CDR3 sequences, approximately 14% of them singletons; the top ten hold 30%. The specimen was blood. The receptors derive from a woman aged 45-65 years with Graves' hyperthyroidism that later progressed to Graves' ophthalmopathy.

In its sample, this clonotype was seen many times. The gene calls are TRBV2 and TRBJ1-3; D is uncertain. Trimming pared 6 bases from V and 0 bases from J, leaving 6 bases between. The length of the CDR3 is 13 residues. Germline loops: CDR1 SNHLY, CDR2 FYNNEI. Written as DNA, the CDR3 is TGTGCCAGCAGACAGCCCTCTGGAAACACCATATATTTT. Translating gives CASRQPSGNTIYF.

In DNA, the CDR3 is TGTGCCAGTAGTGCAACTATGAGACAGGGGAAATACGGTGGCTACACCTTC. This translates into CASSATMRQGKYGGYTF. The V gene is TRBV19, the J gene TRBJ1-2, with TRBD1 matching 8 bases. V lost 5 bases to trimming and J lost 7 bases; unmatched junction nucleotides: 18. The CDR3 has 17 amino acids. Germline CDR1 is LNHDA and CDR2 is SQIVND (reference sequence).